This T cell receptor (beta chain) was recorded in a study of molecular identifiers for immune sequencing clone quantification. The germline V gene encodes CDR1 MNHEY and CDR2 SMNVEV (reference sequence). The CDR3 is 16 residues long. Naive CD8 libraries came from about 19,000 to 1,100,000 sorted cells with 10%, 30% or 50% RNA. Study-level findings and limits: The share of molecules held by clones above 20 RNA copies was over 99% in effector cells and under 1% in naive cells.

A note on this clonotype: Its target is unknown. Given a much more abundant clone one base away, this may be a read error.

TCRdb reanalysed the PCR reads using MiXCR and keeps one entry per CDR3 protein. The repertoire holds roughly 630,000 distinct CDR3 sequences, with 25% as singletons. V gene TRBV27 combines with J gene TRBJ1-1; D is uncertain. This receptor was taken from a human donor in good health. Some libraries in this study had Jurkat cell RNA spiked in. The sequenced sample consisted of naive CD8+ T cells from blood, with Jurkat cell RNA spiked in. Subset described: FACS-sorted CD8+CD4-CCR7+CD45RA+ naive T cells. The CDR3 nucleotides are TGTGCCAGCAGTTTGCACAGACTAGGTGCGGCCACTGGAGCTTTCTTT. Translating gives CASSLHRLGAATGAFF.